These 10 T cell receptor beta chains share one sample of origin, sequenced in a study of response to subunit inactivated influenza vaccine. TCRdb itself ran the RT-PCR reads through MiXCR, one entry per CDR3 protein. Of under 550,000 distinct CDR3 sequences in the sample, approximately 7.3% were seen once. Sequencing used PBMCs from blood, obtained 23 months after vaccination. These receptors came from a man aged 45-69 years who received an inactivated influenza vaccine.

The V call is TRBV6-5, the J call TRBJ2-7, with D perhaps TRBD1 (6 bases). The CDR3 covers 15 residues. The germline V and J ends were trimmed by 0 bases and 0 bases, with 9 bases remaining between them. In germline, CDR1 is MNHEY, CDR2 SVGAGI. The CDR3 DNA reads as TGTGCCAGCAGTTACTCGACAGGCCGCTCCTACGAGCAGTACTTC. Protein product: CASSYSTGRSYEQYF.

The rearrangement uses TRBV15 and TRBJ2-3; 10 nucleotides match TRBD2. With V trimmed by 0 bases and J by 5 bases, 8 bases remained unmatched. In germline, CDR1 is LNHNV, CDR2 YYDKDF (reference sequence). The CDR3 consists of 17 residues. The CDR3 region is CATSRESLAGLGDTQYF. The CDR3 DNA reads TGTGCCACCAGCAGAGAATCACTAGCGGGATTGGGAGATACGCAGTATTTT.

This clonotype was seen more than once but under ten times. V usage is TRBV7-8 and J usage is TRBJ2-3; the D gene is possibly TRBD2 (5 bases). Germline CDR1 and CDR2: SGHVS and FQNEAQ. V lost 4 bases and J 5 bases, leaving 16 bases between the germline ends. CDR3 length: 15 amino acids. The CDR3 DNA sequence: TGTGCCAGCAGCTCCCGCCGTGGTCGGGAAGATACGCAGTATTTT. It codes for CASSSRRGREDTQYF. The full variable domain, completed using reference TRBV7-8 and TRBJ2-3, is GAGVSQSPRYKVAKRGQDVALRCDPISGHVSLFWYQQALGQGPEFLTYFQNEAQLDKSGLPSDRFFAERPEGSVSTLKIQRTQQEDSAVYLCASSSRRGREDTQYFGPGTRLTVL.

This clonotype has a handful of counts. CDR3 bases: TGTGCCAGCAGCTTAGGTAGCGGCGATACCTACGAGCAGTACTTC. Its translation is CASSLGSGDTYEQYF. The chain uses TRBV7-6 and TRBJ2-7; the D gene is possibly TRBD2 (6 bases). CDR3 length: 15 amino acids. Looked up from germline, CDR1 is SGHVS and CDR2 is FNYEAQ. Trimming pared 1 base from V and 2 bases from J, leaving 12 bases between.

In its sample, this clonotype was seen many times. DNA for the CDR3: TGCGCCAGCAGCTTGTCGCTAGCGGGAGACAATGAGCAGTTCTTC. Translated: CASSLSLAGDNEQFF. The chain uses TRBV5-1 and TRBJ2-1, with 10 positions matching TRBD2. Trimming removed 1 base from V and 5 bases from J; junction bases left unmatched: 3. CDR1 and CDR2 from the germline V gene are SGHRS and YFSETQ. The CDR3 length is 15 residues. Full variable domain (outside the CDR3, taken from reference TRBV5-1 and TRBJ2-1): KAGVTQTPRYLIKTRGQQVTLSCSPISGHRSVSWYQQTPGQGLQFLFEYFSETQRNKGNFPGRFSGRQFSNSRSEMNVSTLELGDSALYLCASSLSLAGDNEQFFGPGTRLTVL.

This clonotype was seen repeatedly, ten times or more. V usage is TRBV7-2 and J usage is TRBJ1-1; D is ambiguous. The CDR3 length is 14 residues. V lost 3 bases, J lost 4 bases, and 12 bases lay in between. Germline V gene sequence: CDR1 SGHTA, CDR2 FQGNSA. The CDR3 nucleotides are TGTGCCAGCAGCTTCTGGGTGGTTGGCACTGAAGCTTTCTTT. This gives the protein CASSFWVVGTEAFF.

This clonotype was observed a few times. The V and J genes are TRBV7-2 and TRBJ2-3; D unclear. This CDR3 spans 13 amino acids. Germline CDR1 and CDR2: SGHTA and FQGNSA. V was clipped by 5 bases and J by 4 bases, with 10 bases between them. The CDR3 DNA sequence: TGTGCCAGCAGCCACTTTCCTGCAGATACGCAGTATTTT. Translated, it gives CASSHFPADTQYF.

This clonotype was detected many times. The V gene is TRBV20-1, the J gene TRBJ2-3, with D uncertain. CDR1 DFQATT and CDR2 SNEGSKA come from the germline V gene (reference sequence). V lost 5 bases and J 3 bases, leaving 12 bases between the germline ends. The CDR3 is 13 residues long. CDR3 region: CSAGPPPTDTQYF. The CDR3 nucleotides read TGCAGTGCTGGTCCCCCCCCGACAGATACGCAGTATTTT.

About this clonotype: The junction differs from germline at one of its ends, possibly a read error. V and J are TRBV20-1 and TRBJ2-1; unclear D gene. The CDR3 loop spans 13 amino acids. Germline V lookup: CDR1 DFQATT, CDR2 SNEGSKA (reference sequence). CDR3 sequence reads: CSARDLKDGLLIF. In nucleotides, the CDR3 is TGCAGTGCTAGAGATCTCAAGGACGGGCTGTTGATCTTC.

In its sample, this clonotype was seen a few times. The V gene is TRBV9, the J gene TRBJ2-3, with TRBD2 identical over 7 bases. V lost 7 bases, J lost 4 bases, and 12 bases stayed unmatched. This CDR3 contains 15 residues. Germline loops: CDR1 SGDLS, CDR2 YYNGEE. As DNA, the CDR3 is TGTGCCAGCGCCGTCGGGACGGGGGGTTCAGATACGCAGTATTTT. This encodes CASAVGTGGSDTQYF.